This paragraph covers one T cell receptor (beta chain) sequence. What it binds is not known. Measured with immunoSEQ multiplex PCR; TCRdb has only the in-frame clones, and not every one. The table has some 120,000 clones, roughly 86% seen once. The germline V gene encodes CDR1 MNHEY and CDR2 SMNVEV (reference sequence). V gave up 7 bases and J gave up 8 bases, with 28 bases separating them. The CDR3 covers 17 residues. This entry belongs to a study of T cell responses to AZD1222 COVID-19 vaccine. Study-level findings and limits: Without day 14 samples, only post-peak T cell repertoires were studied.

The sequences come from peripheral blood, collected on day 0 of AZD1222 vaccination. This TCR was recovered from an adult in good health. V gene TRBV27 combines with J gene TRBJ2-3; perhaps TRBD2 as D (5 bases). The DNA of the CDR3 is TGTGCCAGCATGATTAACCGGGCTAGCCGCCAGATAGGTACGCAGTATTTT. As protein: CASMINRASRQIGTQYF.